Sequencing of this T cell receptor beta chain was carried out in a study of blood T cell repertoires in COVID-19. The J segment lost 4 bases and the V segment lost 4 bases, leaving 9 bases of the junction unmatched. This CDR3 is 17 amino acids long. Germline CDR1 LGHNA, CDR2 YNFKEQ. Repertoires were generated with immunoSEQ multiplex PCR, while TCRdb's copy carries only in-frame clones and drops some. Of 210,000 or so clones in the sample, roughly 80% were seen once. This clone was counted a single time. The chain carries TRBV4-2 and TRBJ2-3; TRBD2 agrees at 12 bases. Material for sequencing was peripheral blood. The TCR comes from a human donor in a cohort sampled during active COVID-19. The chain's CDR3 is CASSLGLAGGRADTQYF. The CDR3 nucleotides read TGTGCCAGCAGCCTCGGCCTAGCGGGGGGGCGGGCAGATACGCAGTATTTT.